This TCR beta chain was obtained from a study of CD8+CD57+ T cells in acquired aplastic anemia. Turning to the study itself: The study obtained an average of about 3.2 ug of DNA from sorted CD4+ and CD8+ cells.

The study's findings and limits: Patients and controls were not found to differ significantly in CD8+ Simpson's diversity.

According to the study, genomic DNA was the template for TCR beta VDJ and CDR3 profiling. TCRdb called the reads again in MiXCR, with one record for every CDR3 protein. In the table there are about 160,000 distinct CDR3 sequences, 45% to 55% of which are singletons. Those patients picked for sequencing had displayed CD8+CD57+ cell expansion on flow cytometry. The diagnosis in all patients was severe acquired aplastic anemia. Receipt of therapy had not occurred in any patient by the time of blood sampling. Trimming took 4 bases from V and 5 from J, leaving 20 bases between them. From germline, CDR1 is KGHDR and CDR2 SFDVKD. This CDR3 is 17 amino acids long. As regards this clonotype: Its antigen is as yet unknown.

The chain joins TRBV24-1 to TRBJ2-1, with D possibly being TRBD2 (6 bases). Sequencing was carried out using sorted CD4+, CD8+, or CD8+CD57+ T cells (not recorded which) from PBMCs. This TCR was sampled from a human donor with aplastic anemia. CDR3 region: CATSETPSGFRHNEQFF. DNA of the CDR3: TGTGCCACCAGTGAAACCCCGAGCGGGTTTCGCCACAATGAGCAGTTCTTC.